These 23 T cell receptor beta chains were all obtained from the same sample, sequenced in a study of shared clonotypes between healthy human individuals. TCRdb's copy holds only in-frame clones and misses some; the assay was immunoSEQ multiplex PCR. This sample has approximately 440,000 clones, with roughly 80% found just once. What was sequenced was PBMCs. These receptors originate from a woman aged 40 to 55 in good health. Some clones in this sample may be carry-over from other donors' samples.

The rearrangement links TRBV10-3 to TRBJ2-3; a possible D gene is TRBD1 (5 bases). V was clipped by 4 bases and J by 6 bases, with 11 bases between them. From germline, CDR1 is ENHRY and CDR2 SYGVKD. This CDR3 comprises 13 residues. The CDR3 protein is CAISVRVHDTQYF. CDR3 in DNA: TGTGCCATCAGTGTCAGGGTCCACGATACGCAGTATTTT.

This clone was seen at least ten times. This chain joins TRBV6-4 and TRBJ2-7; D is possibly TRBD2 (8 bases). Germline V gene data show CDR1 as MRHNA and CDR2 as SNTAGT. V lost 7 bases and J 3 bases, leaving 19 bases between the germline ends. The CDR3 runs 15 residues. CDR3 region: CASIERGGQRYEQYF. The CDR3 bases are TGTGCCAGCATCGAACGGGGGGGACAGCGCTACGAGCAGTACTTC.

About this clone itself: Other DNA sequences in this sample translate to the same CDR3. The CDR3 sequence is CASSSGQGSIAGNTIYF. Written as DNA, the CDR3 is TGTGCCAGCAGCTCAGGACAGGGCTCAATCGCTGGAAACACCATATATTTT. The chain links TRBV11-2 to TRBJ1-3, with 8 bases matching TRBD1. V trimming: 4 bases; J trimming: 2 bases; junction bases outside the gene matches: 10. In germline, CDR1 is SGHAT, CDR2 FQNNGV. The CDR3 loop spans 17 amino acids.

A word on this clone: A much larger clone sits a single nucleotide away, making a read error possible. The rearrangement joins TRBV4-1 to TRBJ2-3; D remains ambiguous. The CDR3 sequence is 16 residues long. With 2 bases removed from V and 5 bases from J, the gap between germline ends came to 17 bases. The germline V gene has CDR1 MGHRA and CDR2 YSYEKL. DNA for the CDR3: TGCGCCAGCAGCCAATCCCCATTGAGAGGCATAGATACGCAGTATTTT. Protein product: CASSQSPLRGIDTQYF.

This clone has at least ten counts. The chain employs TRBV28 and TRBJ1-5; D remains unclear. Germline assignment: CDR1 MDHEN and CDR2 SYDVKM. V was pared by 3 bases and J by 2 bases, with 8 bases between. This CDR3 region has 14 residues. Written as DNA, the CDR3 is TGTGCCAGCAGTTTCTGGGATCGCAATCAGCCCCAGCATTTT. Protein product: CASSFWDRNQPQHF.

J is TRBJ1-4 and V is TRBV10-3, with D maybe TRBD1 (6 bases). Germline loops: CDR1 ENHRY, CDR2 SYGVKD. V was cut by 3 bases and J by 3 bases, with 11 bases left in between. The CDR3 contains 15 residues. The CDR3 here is CAISDSTGANEKLFF. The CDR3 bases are TGTGCCATCAGTGACTCGACAGGAGCTAATGAAAAACTGTTTTTT.

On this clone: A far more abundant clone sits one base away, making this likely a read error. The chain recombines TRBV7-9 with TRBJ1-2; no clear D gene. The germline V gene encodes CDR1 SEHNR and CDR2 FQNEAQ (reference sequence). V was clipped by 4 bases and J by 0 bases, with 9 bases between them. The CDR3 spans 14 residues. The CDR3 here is CASSSAASNYGYTF. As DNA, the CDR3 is TGTGCCAGCAGCTCAGCAGCCTCTAACTATGGCTACACCTTC.

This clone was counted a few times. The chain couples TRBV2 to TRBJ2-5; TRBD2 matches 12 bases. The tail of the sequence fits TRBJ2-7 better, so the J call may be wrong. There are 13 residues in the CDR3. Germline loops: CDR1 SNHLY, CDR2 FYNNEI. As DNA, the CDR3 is TGTGCCAGTCGGACTAGCGGGGCCTACGAGCAGTACTTC. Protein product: CASRTSGAYEQYF.

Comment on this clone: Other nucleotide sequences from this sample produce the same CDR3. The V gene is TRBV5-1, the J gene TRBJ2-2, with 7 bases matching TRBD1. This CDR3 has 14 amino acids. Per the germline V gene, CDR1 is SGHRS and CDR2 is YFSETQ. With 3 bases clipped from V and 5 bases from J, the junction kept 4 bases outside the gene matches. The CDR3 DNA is TGCGCCAGCAGCTCAGACAGGGCTACCGGGGAGCTGTTTTTT. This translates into CASSSDRATGELFF.

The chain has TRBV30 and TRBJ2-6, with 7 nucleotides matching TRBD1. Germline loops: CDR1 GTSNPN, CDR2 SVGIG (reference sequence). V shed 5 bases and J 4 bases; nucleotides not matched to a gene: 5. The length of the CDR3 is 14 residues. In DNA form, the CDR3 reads TGTGCCTGGCAGACAGGGAGCGGGGCCAACGTCCTGACTTTC. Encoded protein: CAWQTGSGANVLTF.

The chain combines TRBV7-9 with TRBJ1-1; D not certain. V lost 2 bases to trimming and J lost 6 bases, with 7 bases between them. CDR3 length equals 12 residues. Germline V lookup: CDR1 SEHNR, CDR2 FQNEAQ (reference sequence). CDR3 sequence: CASSLTGAEAFF. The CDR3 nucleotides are TGTGCCAGCAGCTTAACCGGCGCTGAAGCTTTCTTT.

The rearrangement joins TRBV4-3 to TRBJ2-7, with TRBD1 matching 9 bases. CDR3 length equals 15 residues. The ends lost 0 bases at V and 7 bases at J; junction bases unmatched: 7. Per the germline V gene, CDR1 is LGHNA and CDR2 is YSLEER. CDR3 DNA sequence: TGCGCCAGCAGCCAAGATCGGGACAGGGTATGGGAGCAGTACTTC. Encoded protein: CASSQDRDRVWEQYF.

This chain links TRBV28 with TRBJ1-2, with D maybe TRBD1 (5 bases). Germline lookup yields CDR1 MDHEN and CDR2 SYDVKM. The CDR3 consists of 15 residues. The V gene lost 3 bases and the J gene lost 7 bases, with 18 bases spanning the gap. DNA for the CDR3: TGTGCCAGCAGTTTGAGCAGACAGACACCTTTTGGCTACACCTTC. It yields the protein CASSLSRQTPFGYTF.

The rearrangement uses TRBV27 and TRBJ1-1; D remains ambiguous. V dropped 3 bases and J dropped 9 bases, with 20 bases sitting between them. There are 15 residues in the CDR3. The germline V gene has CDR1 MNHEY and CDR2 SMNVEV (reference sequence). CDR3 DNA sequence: TGTGCCAGCAGTTTGTTAGGGTCGGCTATTTTTCAAGCTTTCTTT. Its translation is CASSLLGSAIFQAFF.

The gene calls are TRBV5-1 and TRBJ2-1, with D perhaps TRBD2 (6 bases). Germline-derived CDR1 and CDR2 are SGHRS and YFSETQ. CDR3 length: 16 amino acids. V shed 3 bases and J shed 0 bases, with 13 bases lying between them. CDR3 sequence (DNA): TGCGCCAGCAGCTGGGACGGGAGCAGCTCCTACAATGAGCAGTTCTTC. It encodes CASSWDGSSSYNEQFF. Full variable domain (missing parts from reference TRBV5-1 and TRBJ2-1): KAGVTQTPRYLIKTRGQQVTLSCSPISGHRSVSWYQQTPGQGLQFLFEYFSETQRNKGNFPGRFSGRQFSNSRSEMNVSTLELGDSALYLCASSWDGSSSYNEQFFGPGTRLTVL.

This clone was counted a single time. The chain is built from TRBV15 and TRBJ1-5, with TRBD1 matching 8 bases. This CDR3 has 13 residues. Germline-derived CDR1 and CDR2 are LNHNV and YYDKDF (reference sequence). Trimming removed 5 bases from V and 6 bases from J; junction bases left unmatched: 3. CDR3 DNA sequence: TGTGCCACCAGCCCCGACAGGGGTCAGCCCCAGCATTTT. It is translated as CATSPDRGQPQHF.

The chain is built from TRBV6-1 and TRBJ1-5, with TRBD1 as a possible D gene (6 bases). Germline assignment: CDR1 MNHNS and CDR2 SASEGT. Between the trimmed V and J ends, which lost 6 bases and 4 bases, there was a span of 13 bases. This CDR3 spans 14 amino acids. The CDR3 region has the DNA TGTGCCAGCAGGGCAGGGGAGGCAAATCAGCCCCAGCATTTT. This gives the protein CASRAGEANQPQHF.

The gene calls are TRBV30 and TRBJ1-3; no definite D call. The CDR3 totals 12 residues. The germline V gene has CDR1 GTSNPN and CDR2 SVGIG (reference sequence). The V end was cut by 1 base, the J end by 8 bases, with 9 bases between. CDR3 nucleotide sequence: TGTGCCTGGAGTGGGGGATCGGACACCATATATTTT. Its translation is CAWSGGSDTIYF.

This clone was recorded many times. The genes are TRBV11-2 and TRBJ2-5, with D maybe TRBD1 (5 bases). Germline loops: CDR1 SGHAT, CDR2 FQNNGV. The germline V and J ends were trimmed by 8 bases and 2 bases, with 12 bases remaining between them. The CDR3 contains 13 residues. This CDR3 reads CASASGNQETQYF. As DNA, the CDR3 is TGTGCCAGCGCGTCAGGGAATCAAGAGACCCAGTACTTC.

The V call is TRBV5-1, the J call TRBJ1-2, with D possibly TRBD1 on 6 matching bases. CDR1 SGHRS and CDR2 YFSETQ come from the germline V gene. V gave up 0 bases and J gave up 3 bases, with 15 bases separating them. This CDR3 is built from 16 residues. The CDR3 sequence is CASSLVPGAVDYGYTF. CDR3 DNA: TGCGCCAGCAGCTTGGTTCCGGGGGCTGTGGACTATGGCTACACCTTC.

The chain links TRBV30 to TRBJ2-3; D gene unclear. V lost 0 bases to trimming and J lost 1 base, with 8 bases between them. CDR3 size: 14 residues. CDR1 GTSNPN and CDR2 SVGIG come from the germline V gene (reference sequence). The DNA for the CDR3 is TGTGCCTGGAGTGTAGTGGCTGGCACAGATACGCAGTATTTT. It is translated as CAWSVVAGTDTQYF.

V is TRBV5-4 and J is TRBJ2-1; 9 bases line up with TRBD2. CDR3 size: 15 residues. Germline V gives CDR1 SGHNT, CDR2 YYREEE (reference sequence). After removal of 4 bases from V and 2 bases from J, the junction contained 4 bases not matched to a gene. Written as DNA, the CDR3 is TGTGCCAGCAGCCCTCTAGCGGGAACCTACAATGAGCAGTTCTTC. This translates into CASSPLAGTYNEQFF.

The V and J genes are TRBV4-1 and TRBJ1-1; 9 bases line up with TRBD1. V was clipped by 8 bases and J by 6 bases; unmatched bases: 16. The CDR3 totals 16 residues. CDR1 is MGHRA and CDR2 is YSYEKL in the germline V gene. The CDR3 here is CASGRGGGTGLPEAFF. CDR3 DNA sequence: TGCGCCAGCGGCCGGGGTGGCGGGACAGGGTTACCTGAAGCTTTCTTT.